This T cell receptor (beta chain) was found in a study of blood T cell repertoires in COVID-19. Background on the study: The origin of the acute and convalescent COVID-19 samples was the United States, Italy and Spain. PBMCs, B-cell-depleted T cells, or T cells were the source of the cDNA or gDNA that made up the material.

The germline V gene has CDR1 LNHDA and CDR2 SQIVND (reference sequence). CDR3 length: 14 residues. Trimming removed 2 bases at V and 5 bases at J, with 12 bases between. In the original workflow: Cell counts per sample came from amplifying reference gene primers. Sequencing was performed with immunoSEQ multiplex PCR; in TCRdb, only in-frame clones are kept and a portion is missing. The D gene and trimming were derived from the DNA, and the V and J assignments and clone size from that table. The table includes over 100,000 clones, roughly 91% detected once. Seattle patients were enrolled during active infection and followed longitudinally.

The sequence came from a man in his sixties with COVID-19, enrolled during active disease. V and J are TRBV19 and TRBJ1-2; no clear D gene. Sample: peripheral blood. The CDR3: CASSIMRAGYGYTF. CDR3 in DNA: TGTGCCAGTAGTATAATGAGGGCCGGTTATGGCTACACCTTC.